This TCR beta chain appears in the sequencing data of a study of blood T cell repertoires in COVID-19. Study as a whole: Specimens from acute and convalescent COVID-19 originated in the United States, Italy and Spain. PBMCs, B-cell-depleted T cells, or T cells were the source of the cDNA or gDNA that made up the material.

The repertoire was sequenced with immunoSEQ multiplex PCR; TCRdb's copy has only in-frame clones and lacks some. Among some 87,000 clones listed, about 90% were seen once. Germline CDR1 reads WSHSY; CDR2 reads SAAADI. The CDR3 loop spans 14 amino acids. The trim removed 0 bases at V and 5 bases at J, leaving 3 bases unmatched. The sequence was obtained from a human donor with COVID-19, enrolled during active disease. The donor label of this sample is uncertain. J is TRBJ1-2 and V is TRBV10-2, with TRBD1 matching over 7 bases. Sequencing input: peripheral blood. CDR3 amino acids: CASSESDRVYGYTF. CDR3 nucleotides: TGCGCCAGCAGTGAGTCCGACAGGGTATATGGCTACACCTTC.